This paragraph reports one TCR beta chain. Its antigen is not identified. The data originate from a study of human T cells and chemical hapten exposure. TCRdb processed the RACE reads anew with MiXCR; each CDR3 protein has one entry. The sample lists 150,000 to 200,000 distinct CDR3 sequences, roughly 15% occurring once. Trimming took off 6 bases at V and 0 bases at J, with 5 bases between the two ends. The germline V gene encodes CDR1 SQVTM and CDR2 ANQGSEA. This CDR3 spans 12 amino acids. Study-level findings and limits: Significantly greater numbers of large CDR3 similarity clusters came from expanded TCRs than from controls.

Time point noted: patch test 1, 2 weeks after DPC sensitization. Treatment of the sample: therapeutic diphenylcyclopropenone sensitization with weekly scalp DPC. This receptor was obtained from a woman aged 25 to 39 with alopecia areata. Some clones in this sample may be carry-over from other donors' samples. Sequencing was performed on whole blood, taken in connection with sensitization to the hapten diphenylcyclopropenone (DPC). This chain joins TRBV29-1 and TRBJ2-2, with D perhaps TRBD1 (5 bases). The CDR3 loop reads CSVTANTGELFF. In nucleotides, the CDR3 is TGCAGCGTGACAGCGAACACCGGGGAGCTGTTTTTT.